The 29 T cell receptor beta chains in this list originate from one sample, sequenced in a study of shared clonotypes between healthy human individuals. Assay: immunoSEQ multiplex PCR; the TCRdb copy retains only in-frame clones and omits some. The sample holds 400,000 to 600,000 clones, 75% to 85% seen once. The material sequenced was PBMCs. Receptors originate from a woman aged 40 to 50 in good health. Some clones in this sample may be carry-over from other donors' samples.

This clone was counted between two and nine times. The chain joins TRBV21-1 to TRBJ1-4. TRBV21-1 is an annotated pseudogene. This CDR3 is 15 amino acids long. The CDR3 is CASSKCKGRNEKLFF. In nucleotides, the CDR3 is TGTGCCAGCAGCAAATGTAAGGGACGTAATGAAAAACTGTTTTTT.

The V and J genes are TRBV7-2 and TRBJ1-2, with 7 bases lining up with TRBD1. CDR1 and CDR2 (germline): SGHTA, FQGNSA. CDR3 size: 12 residues. The ends lost 5 bases at V and 8 bases at J; junction bases unmatched: 5. CDR3 DNA: TGTGCCAGCAGCCTCCAGGGGGGGGGCTACACCTTC. This translates into CASSLQGGGYTF.

With respect to this clone: A much larger clone lies a single base off, so this may be a read error. The sample has other DNA sequences that encode this CDR3 too. The chain combines TRBV6-1 with TRBJ2-2, with a possible D match to TRBD2 (6 bases). The CDR3 is 15 residues long. Germline V CDR1 and CDR2: MNHNS, SASEGT. Trimming shortened V by 8 bases and J by 6 bases, and 19 bases separated the two germline ends. In DNA form, the CDR3 reads TGTGCCAGCGCTGGAGGGCAGGGAGGTCCCGGGGAGCTGTTTTTT. Translated: CASAGGQGGPGELFF.

The chain joins TRBV25-1 to TRBJ2-5; D remains unclear. The length of the CDR3 is 13 residues. V lost 6 bases and J lost 5, with 13 bases in between. Germline V gene lookup returns CDR1 MGHDK and CDR2 SYGVNS. The CDR3 here is CASSEAATETQYF. CDR3 in DNA: TGTGCCAGCAGCGAGGCTGCGACGGAGACCCAGTACTTC.

The genes are TRBV18 and TRBJ2-1; D might be TRBD1 (5 bases). The CDR3 loop spans 15 amino acids. From germline, CDR1 is KGHSH and CDR2 LQKENI. V lost 2 bases and J 3 bases, leaving 11 bases between the germline ends. The CDR3 nucleotides are TGTGCCAGCTCACCAAGGGGCCGACACTACAATGAGCAGTTCTTC. It yields the protein CASSPRGRHYNEQFF.

V usage is TRBV27 and J usage is TRBJ2-7; 14 nucleotides line up with TRBD2. The length of the CDR3 is 18 residues. Germline loops: CDR1 MNHEY, CDR2 SMNVEV (reference sequence). The V gene end was trimmed by 4 bases and the J gene end by 4 bases; junction bases not matched to a gene: 12. This CDR3 reads CASSSYPPGTSGSYEQYF. The CDR3, as DNA: TGTGCCAGCAGTTCCTACCCTCCCGGGACTAGCGGGAGTTACGAGCAGTACTTC.

This chain links TRBV7-2 with TRBJ2-5, with 13 bases fitting TRBD2. There are 16 residues in the CDR3. V lost 5 bases to trimming and J lost 4 bases; unmatched junction nucleotides: 7. Looked up from germline, CDR1 is SGHTA and CDR2 is FQGNSA. CDR3 protein: CASSLWTSGSGETQYF. CDR3 bases: TGTGCCAGCAGCCTCTGGACTAGCGGGAGTGGAGAGACCCAGTACTTC.

This chain links TRBV7-9 with TRBJ1-4; a possible D gene is TRBD1 (5 bases). The V gene lost 5 bases and the J gene lost 11 bases, with 24 bases spanning the gap. This CDR3 is built from 16 residues. The germline CDR1 and CDR2 sequences are SEHNR and FQNEAQ (reference sequence). The CDR3 spells CASSGLGESPRFKLFF. In DNA, the CDR3 is TGTGCCAGCAGCGGCTTAGGGGAGTCTCCGAGGTTTAAACTGTTTTTT.

V gene TRBV9 combines with J gene TRBJ1-2; a weak D match, TRBD1 (5 bases). Germline V gene sequence: CDR1 SGDLS, CDR2 YYNGEE. CDR3 length equals 15 residues. V gave up 0 bases and J gave up 4 bases, with 13 bases separating them. DNA for the CDR3: TGTGCCAGCAGCGTAGGTCGGGGGAGAGGCTATGGCTACACCTTC. This codes for CASSVGRGRGYGYTF.

The DNA for the CDR3 is TGTGCCAGCAGCCCCGGAGGGGGTAACTATGGCTACACCTTC. Its translation: CASSPGGGNYGYTF. This chain joins TRBV28 and TRBJ1-2; maybe TRBD1 (6 bases). Between the trimmed V and J ends, which lost 6 bases and 1 base, there was a span of 12 bases. The CDR3 is 14 amino acids. Germline V lookup: CDR1 MDHEN, CDR2 SYDVKM.

The chain is built from TRBV5-4 and TRBJ2-5; 10 bases are a match to TRBD2. Germline V lookup: CDR1 SGHNT, CDR2 YYREEE (reference sequence). The V gene end was trimmed by 4 bases and the J gene end by 4 bases; junction bases not matched to a gene: 22. The CDR3 runs to 20 residues. The CDR3: CASSPTPGLAIREGTETQYF. In DNA, the CDR3 is TGTGCCAGCAGCCCCACTCCGGGACTAGCGATCCGGGAGGGTACAGAGACCCAGTACTTC.

In its sample, this clone was seen once. The rearrangement uses TRBV23-1 and TRBJ2-1; 8 nucleotides line up with TRBD1. TRBV23-1 is an ORF; its function is uncertain. The CDR3 is 18 amino acids. V gave up 0 bases and J gave up 0 bases; unmatched junction bases: 7. CDR3 coding DNA: TGCGCCAGCAGTCAATCGTTGGGCAGGGGGCTCTCCTACAATGAGCAGTTCTTC. Residues: CASSQSLGRGLSYNEQFF.

The chain links TRBV30 to TRBJ2-5, with D maybe TRBD1 (5 bases). With 2 bases removed from V and 5 bases from J, the gap between germline ends came to 15 bases. CDR3 length equals 14 residues. Germline CDR1 GTSNPN, CDR2 SVGIG (reference sequence). The CDR3 here is CAWSIKGLRETQYF. CDR3 sequence (DNA): TGTGCCTGGAGTATAAAGGGGCTCCGGGAGACCCAGTACTTC.

V is TRBV9 and J is TRBJ1-5; D remains ambiguous. The germline gives CDR1 SGDLS, CDR2 YYNGEE. V lost 0 bases and J 0 bases, leaving 7 bases between the germline ends. The CDR3 runs to 15 residues. CDR3 coding DNA: TGTGCCAGCAGCGTAGACGGATATAGCAATCAGCCCCAGCATTTT. Protein sequence: CASSVDGYSNQPQHF.

The CDR3 DNA is TGTGCCAGCAAAGCGACTAGCGGGAGCTCCTACAATGAGCAGTTCTTC. As protein: CASKATSGSSYNEQFF. The chain carries TRBV9 and TRBJ2-1; 12 nucleotides agree with TRBD2. The germline V gene has CDR1 SGDLS and CDR2 YYNGEE. V shed 6 bases, J shed 0 bases, and the junction held 4 bases outside the gene matches. This CDR3 is 16 amino acids long. The full variable domain, its missing parts supplied by reference TRBV9 and TRBJ2-1, is DSGVTQTPKHLITATGQRVTLRCSPRSGDLSVYWYQQSLDQGLQFLIQYYNGEERAKGNILERFSAQQFPDLHSELNLSSLELGDSALYFCASKATSGSSYNEQFFGPGTRLTVL.

CDR3 amino acids: CASSEDQPEKLFF. CDR3 nucleotide sequence: TGTGCCAGCAGTGAAGACCAGCCTGAAAAACTGTTTTTT. The V and J genes are TRBV2 and TRBJ1-4; no definite D call. V was pared by 1 base and J by 7 bases, with 7 bases between. Germline CDR1 and CDR2: SNHLY and FYNNEI. This CDR3 has 13 residues.

The genes are TRBV27 and TRBJ2-2; 7 bases line up with TRBD1. Looked up from germline, CDR1 is MNHEY and CDR2 is SMNVEV (reference sequence). The CDR3 loop spans 15 amino acids. Losses at the gene ends were 6 bases for V and 3 bases for J; bases not matched to a gene: 7. The CDR3 region has the DNA TGTGCCAGCAGCAACCGACAGGGATACACCGGGGAGCTGTTTTTT. Protein product: CASSNRQGYTGELFF.

This clone was counted once. This chain links TRBV27 with TRBJ2-7; TRBD2 aligns across 13 bases. This CDR3 is 13 amino acids long. Germline values: CDR1 MNHEY, CDR2 SMNVEV (reference sequence). V dropped 3 bases and J dropped 7; count of bases not matched to a gene: 0. CDR3 bases: TGTGCCAGCAGTTTGGGACTAGCGGGAGAGCAGTACTTC. Encoded protein: CASSLGLAGEQYF.

The genes are TRBV11-3 and TRBJ2-3; TRBD2 aligns across 9 bases. V lost 5 bases to trimming and J lost 2 bases; unmatched junction nucleotides: 2. The CDR3 contains 14 residues. Germline CDR1 is SGHNT and CDR2 is YENEEA. The CDR3 nucleotides read TGTGCCAGCAGCCAGCGGGAGGCCACAGATACGCAGTATTTT. Protein sequence: CASSQREATDTQYF.

The chain recombines TRBV27 with TRBJ2-7; 9 bases fit TRBD2. This CDR3 region has 14 residues. V shed 3 bases and J 7 bases; nucleotides not matched to a gene: 7. Germline values: CDR1 MNHEY, CDR2 SMNVEV (reference sequence). The CDR3 reads CASSFGGRVVEQYF. CDR3 nucleotide sequence: TGTGCCAGCAGTTTTGGCGGGAGGGTTGTTGAGCAGTACTTC.

On this clone itself: It is likely a read error: a sequence one base away is far more abundant. This CDR3 is also generated by other DNA sequences in the sample. This sequence joins TRBV2 and TRBJ1-5, with D perhaps TRBD1 (6 bases). This CDR3 contains 14 residues. CDR1 and CDR2 (germline): SNHLY, FYNNEI. The V end was cut by 2 bases, the J end by 9 bases, with 14 bases between. The CDR3: CASSESGGLSPQHF. The CDR3 DNA is TGTGCCAGCAGTGAATCGGGGGGGCTGTCGCCCCAGCATTTT. Complete variable domain (other parts from reference TRBV2 and TRBJ1-5): EPEVTQTPSHQVTQMGQEVILRCVPISNHLYFYWYRQILGQKVEFLVSFYNNEISEKSEIFDDQFSVERPDGSNFTLKIRSTKLEDSAMYFCASSESGGLSPQHFGDGTRLSIL.

The chain employs TRBV7-9 and TRBJ2-7; 12 bases map to TRBD1. After removal of 3 bases from V and 5 bases from J, the junction contained 8 bases not matched to a gene. Per the germline V gene, CDR1 is SEHNR and CDR2 is FQNEAQ (reference sequence). The CDR3 covers 16 residues. CDR3 protein: CASSFTSGQGAHEQYF. In nucleotides, the CDR3 is TGTGCCAGCAGCTTTACCTCGGGACAGGGGGCCCACGAGCAGTACTTC.

The chain recombines TRBV10-3 with TRBJ2-1; D possibly corresponds to TRBD2 (6 bases). The CDR3 length is 14 residues. The V gene's germline CDR1 is ENHRY and CDR2 SYGVKD. V gave up 6 bases and J gave up 6 bases, with 15 bases separating them. The CDR3 loop reads CAISPHVGGNEQFF. CDR3 DNA: TGTGCCATCAGCCCTCATGTCGGGGGCAATGAGCAGTTCTTC.

About this clone itself: It differs at one base from a far larger clone, so likely a read error. Other nucleotide sequences in the sample specify the same CDR3. The chain employs TRBV7-2 and TRBJ1-2; 8 nucleotides align to TRBD1. Germline V gene sequence: CDR1 SGHTA, CDR2 FQGNSA. The CDR3 length is 15 residues. DNA for the CDR3: TGCGCCAGCAGCCTCCAGGACAGGGCGCCCTATGGCTACACCTTC. Amino acid sequence: CASSLQDRAPYGYTF.

This clone was seen a few times. The chain is built from TRBV5-1 and TRBJ2-2; 10 positions match TRBD2. The CDR3 loop spans 16 amino acids. Germline CDR1 reads SGHRS; CDR2 reads YFSETQ. V trimming: 0 bases; J trimming: 4 bases; junction bases outside the gene matches: 3. CDR3 sequence: CASSLEPSGSTGELFF. As DNA, the CDR3 is TGCGCCAGCAGCTTGGAGCCTAGCGGGAGCACCGGGGAGCTGTTTTTT.

The rearrangement joins TRBV7-9 to TRBJ2-7; 7 nucleotides line up with TRBD1. The V segment lost 5 bases and the J segment 3 bases; nucleotides outside the gene matches: 4. Germline V gives CDR1 SEHNR, CDR2 FQNEAQ (reference sequence). CDR3 size: 13 residues. The CDR3 is CASSKRDSYEQYF. The CDR3 bases are TGTGCCAGCAGCAAACGGGACAGCTACGAGCAGTACTTC.

The CDR3 here is CASSLGQTYEQYF. CDR3 sequence (DNA): TGTGCCAGCAGTTTAGGACAGACCTACGAGCAGTACTTC. The chain couples TRBV28 to TRBJ2-7; D perhaps matches TRBD1 (6 bases). Per the germline V gene, CDR1 is MDHEN and CDR2 is SYDVKM. This CDR3 spans 13 amino acids. V was trimmed by 2 bases and J by 2 bases, leaving 7 bases between them.

This clone was seen more than once but under ten times. The chain recombines TRBV6-1 with TRBJ1-5, with D perhaps TRBD1 (5 bases). The CDR3 length is 12 residues. The germline V gene has CDR1 MNHNS and CDR2 SASEGT. V lost 6 bases and J lost 6, with 9 bases in between. Here the CDR3 DNA reads TGTGCCAGCAGGCAGGGTGCTCAGCCCCAGCATTTT. Translation gives CASRQGAQPQHF.

This chain connects TRBV28 to TRBJ1-1; 8 bases are a match to TRBD1. Germline CDR1 MDHEN, CDR2 SYDVKM. J was trimmed by 4 bases and V by 2 bases; bases with no gene match: 6. The CDR3 sequence is 15 residues long. In DNA form, the CDR3 reads TGTGCCAGCAGTTTAAGTTACAGGGGGACCACTGAAGCTTTCTTT. This encodes CASSLSYRGTTEAFF.